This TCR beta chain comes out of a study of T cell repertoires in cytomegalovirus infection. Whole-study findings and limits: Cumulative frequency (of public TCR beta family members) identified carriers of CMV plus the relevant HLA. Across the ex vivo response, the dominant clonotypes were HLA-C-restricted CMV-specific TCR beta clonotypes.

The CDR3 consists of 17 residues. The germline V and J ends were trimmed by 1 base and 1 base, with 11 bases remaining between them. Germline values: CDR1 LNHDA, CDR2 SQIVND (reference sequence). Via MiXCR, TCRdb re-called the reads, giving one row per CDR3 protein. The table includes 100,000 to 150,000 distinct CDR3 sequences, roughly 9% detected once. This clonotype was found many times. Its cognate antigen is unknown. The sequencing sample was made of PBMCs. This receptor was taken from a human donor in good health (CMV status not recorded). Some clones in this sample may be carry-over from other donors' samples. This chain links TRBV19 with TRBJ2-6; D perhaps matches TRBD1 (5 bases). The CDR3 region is CASSIARQPSGANVLTF. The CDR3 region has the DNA TGTGCCAGTAGTATAGCTCGACAGCCATCTGGGGCCAACGTCCTGACTTTC.